The 22 T cell receptor beta chains below all came from one sample that was sequenced in a study of T cell repertoires in cytomegalovirus infection. TCRdb called the reads again in MiXCR, with one record for every CDR3 protein. The repertoire has under 500,000 distinct CDR3 sequences, approximately 40% of them found once; the top ten carry just under 45%. These receptors' targets are unknown. The sequences come from cultured PBMCs, collected from culture after CMV antigen stimulation. Receptors were obtained from a human donor in good health (CMV status not recorded). Some clones in this sample may be carry-over from other donors' samples.

This clonotype was counted a few times. The genes are TRBV28 and TRBJ2-7; tentative D call: TRBD2 (6 bases). The V gene's germline CDR1 is MDHEN and CDR2 SYDVKM. The CDR3 runs 15 residues. V gave up 2 bases and J gave up 3 bases, with 14 bases separating them. CDR3 nucleotide sequence: TGTGCCAGCAGTTTAGGTACGGGAGAACTCTACGAGCAGTACTTC. It is translated as CASSLGTGELYEQYF.

The chain combines TRBV6-8 with TRBJ2-2; D is unclear. The germline CDR1 and CDR2 sequences are MNHGY and SAAAGT. This CDR3 contains 13 residues. Trimming pared 4 bases from V and 5 bases from J, leaving 8 bases between. The CDR3 loop reads CASSSRWTGELFF. The CDR3, as DNA: TGTGCCAGCAGTTCAAGGTGGACCGGGGAGCTGTTTTTT.

There are a few counts of this clonotype. The gene calls are TRBV5-8 and TRBJ2-1, with D possibly being TRBD1 (6 bases). Germline V CDR1 and CDR2: SGHTS, YDEGEE. The CDR3 extends over 14 amino acids. The V end was cut by 5 bases, the J end by 0 bases, with 9 bases between. The CDR3 protein is CASRGTLSYNEQFF. The CDR3 nucleotides are TGTGCCAGCAGGGGGACACTCTCCTACAATGAGCAGTTCTTC.

A few counts support this clonotype. The chain uses TRBV15 and TRBJ2-1; TRBD2 might be the D (6 bases). Trimming took off 6 bases at V and 2 bases at J, with 8 bases between the two ends. Germline V gene lookup returns CDR1 LNHNV and CDR2 YYDKDF (reference sequence). This CDR3 has 13 amino acids. CDR3 amino acids: CATRRDTYNEQFF. The CDR3 coding sequence is TGTGCCACCAGGCGGGATACCTACAATGAGCAGTTCTTC.

This clonotype was picked up many times. V and J are TRBV7-2 and TRBJ1-1; no clear D. Trimming cost V 2 bases and J 1 base, with 5 bases left between them. Germline V gene sequence: CDR1 SGHTA, CDR2 FQGNSA. The CDR3 extends over 13 amino acids. The CDR3 nucleotides read TGTGCCAGCAGCTTACAGCCGAACACTGAAGCTTTCTTT. It codes for CASSLQPNTEAFF.

This clonotype showed up just a few times. This chain uses TRBV7-2 with TRBJ2-1; D unresolved. Per germline, CDR1 SGHTA and CDR2 FQGNSA. Deletions cut 5 bases from V and 9 bases from J, with 20 bases between. There are 15 residues in the CDR3. The CDR3 coding sequence is TGTGCCAGCAGCCCCTACGTTACCCCGGCAGGTGAGCAGTTCTTC. Its protein product is CASSPYVTPAGEQFF.

The chain uses TRBV15 and TRBJ2-1; D gene unclear. The CDR3 contains 19 residues. The germline CDR1 and CDR2 sequences are LNHNV and YYDKDF (reference sequence). Trimming left V 0 bases short and J 0 bases short, with 18 bases between. In DNA, the CDR3 is TGTGCCACCAGCAGAGATCCCACCTTTGGCGGTGACTCCTACAATGAGCAGTTCTTC. Encoded protein: CATSRDPTFGGDSYNEQFF.

This clonotype was seen more than once but under ten times. The genes are TRBV7-2 and TRBJ2-3, with 8 bases matching TRBD2. The V segment lost 8 bases and the J segment 5 bases; nucleotides outside the gene matches: 9. This CDR3 region has 14 residues. Germline assignment: CDR1 SGHTA and CDR2 FQGNSA. The CDR3 region has the DNA TGTGCCAGCGGGACTAGGTCTGATGTAGATACGCAGTATTTT. This gives the protein CASGTRSDVDTQYF.

V usage is TRBV6-1 and J usage is TRBJ1-1; maybe TRBD1 (5 bases). CDR3 length: 15 amino acids. V shed 6 bases and J shed 5 bases, with 19 bases lying between them. The germline gives CDR1 MNHNS, CDR2 SASEGT. The CDR3 protein is CASSTIHGTGTEAFF. The DNA of the CDR3 is TGTGCCAGCAGCACCATTCACGGGACGGGAACTGAAGCTTTCTTT.

The sample holds a few counts of this clonotype. J is TRBJ1-5 and V is TRBV28, with a tentative D call TRBD1 (5 bases). From germline, CDR1 is MDHEN and CDR2 SYDVKM. V was shortened by 6 bases and J by 5 bases, with 8 bases between the two germline ends. The CDR3 covers 12 residues. CDR3 sequence (DNA): TGTGCCAGCAGGAGGGGATATCAGCCCCAGCATTTT. As protein: CASRRGYQPQHF.

This clonotype was counted between two and nine times. The chain uses TRBV6-1 and TRBJ1-4, with no clear D. The V end was cut by 4 bases, the J end by 5 bases, with 17 bases between. The CDR3 consists of 16 residues. Germline V gene lookup returns CDR1 MNHNS and CDR2 SASEGT. DNA of the CDR3: TGTGCCAGCAGTGGCAGCCGACGGAGCCTAAATGAAAAACTGTTTTTT. It specifies CASSGSRRSLNEKLFF.

The chain links TRBV6-1 to TRBJ1-1; 7 nucleotides match TRBD1. The V segment lost 2 bases and the J segment 7 bases; nucleotides outside the gene matches: 7. Germline V lookup: CDR1 MNHNS, CDR2 SASEGT. CDR3 length: 14 residues. DNA for the CDR3: TGTGCCAGCAGTGAAAGACAGGGCCACTTTGAAGCTTTCTTT. Protein: CASSERQGHFEAFF.

Note on this clonotype: An end of the junction does not agree with germline; a read error may underlie this. The chain couples TRBV4-1 to TRBJ2-7, with TRBD2 matching 9 bases. Germline loops: CDR1 MGHRA, CDR2 YSYEKL. The CDR3 has 15 residues. The CDR3 DNA sequence: TGTGCCAGCAGCCAAGAAGTTAGCGGGGGTTACGAGCAGTACTTC. Translation gives CASSQEVSGGYEQYF.

The chain is built from TRBV6-5 and TRBJ1-1; no firm D call. Trimming took 2 bases from V and 4 from J, leaving 20 bases between them. The length of the CDR3 is 17 residues. Germline-derived CDR1 and CDR2 are MNHEY and SVGAGI. The CDR3 spells CASSYPPIRGVTTEAFF. CDR3 DNA: TGTGCCAGCAGTTACCCCCCAATCCGCGGGGTAACCACTGAAGCTTTCTTT.

The genes are TRBV12-3 or TRBV12-4 and TRBJ2-1; D ambiguous. Trimming pared 7 bases from V and 8 bases from J, leaving 9 bases between. This CDR3 is built from 11 residues. CDR3 nucleotides: TGTGCCAGCACCATGGGTGATGAGCAGTTCTTC. It encodes CASTMGDEQFF.

The gene calls are TRBV19 and TRBJ2-3, with 7 bases that match TRBD1. Trimming took 4 bases from V and 4 from J; bases not matched to a gene: 11. CDR3 length equals 16 residues. From germline, CDR1 is LNHDA and CDR2 SQIVND (reference sequence). The CDR3 reads CASSTGTAYRADTQYF. In nucleotides, the CDR3 is TGTGCCAGTAGTACGGGGACAGCGTATCGGGCAGATACGCAGTATTTT.

This sequence joins TRBV2 and TRBJ1-5; no clear D gene. With 7 bases removed from V and 0 bases from J, the gap between germline ends came to 19 bases. The CDR3 consists of 17 residues. The germline V gene encodes CDR1 SNHLY and CDR2 FYNNEI. The DNA of the CDR3 is TGTGCCAGCACCTCAATCGGAGTAGGGTATAGCAATCAGCCCCAGCATTTT. As protein: CASTSIGVGYSNQPQHF. Supplemented by reference TRBV2 and TRBJ1-5, the full variable domain reads EPEVTQTPSHQVTQMGQEVILRCVPISNHLYFYWYRQILGQKVEFLVSFYNNEISEKSEIFDDQFSVERPDGSNFTLKIRSTKLEDSAMYFCASTSIGVGYSNQPQHFGDGTRLSIL.

This clonotype was detected only a few times. The chain carries TRBV6-5 and TRBJ2-3, with 7 bases matching TRBD1. CDR1 MNHEY and CDR2 SVGAGI come from the germline V gene. Losses at the gene ends were 2 bases for V and 4 bases for J; bases not matched to a gene: 3. This CDR3 has 14 residues. The CDR3 is CASSYGQVPDTQYF. The CDR3 region has the DNA TGTGCCAGCAGTTACGGACAGGTCCCAGATACGCAGTATTTT.

V usage is TRBV6-2 or TRBV6-3 and J usage is TRBJ2-5; the D is unclear. Trimming left V 5 bases short and J 3 bases short, with 7 bases between. CDR3 length: 12 residues. CDR1 is MNHEY and CDR2 is SVGEGT in the germline V gene. CDR3 DNA: TGTGCCAGCAGTGACCAGAAAGAGACCCAGTACTTC. It specifies CASSDQKETQYF.

Written as DNA, the CDR3 is TGTGCCAGCAGTTACTCGGTGGGGGCGACCATCTCTGGGGCCAACGTCCTGACTTTC. Translated: CASSYSVGATISGANVLTF. The chain carries TRBV6-5 and TRBJ2-6, with a tentative D call TRBD1 (6 bases). The CDR3 is made up of 19 amino acids. The germline gives CDR1 MNHEY, CDR2 SVGAGI. V was pared by 0 bases and J by 0 bases, with 15 bases between.

CDR3 region: CASSLRPKSPLHF. The CDR3 nucleotides read TGTGCCAGCAGCTTACGTCCCAAATCACCCCTCCACTTT. The chain joins TRBV7-4 to TRBJ1-6; D is undetermined. Per the germline V gene, CDR1 is SGHVT and CDR2 is SQSDAQ. This CDR3 comprises 13 residues. V was pared by 2 bases and J by 10 bases, with 9 bases between.

The chain couples TRBV7-2 to TRBJ2-1; D is uncertain. The V end lost 1 base, the J end lost 7 bases, and 8 bases lay between the germline ends. The length of the CDR3 is 13 residues. The V gene's germline CDR1 is SGHTA and CDR2 FQGNSA. CDR3 in amino acids: CASSLVFTNEQFF. The CDR3 coding sequence is TGTGCCAGCAGCTTAGTGTTTACGAATGAGCAGTTCTTC.